The present T cell receptor (beta chain) was sequenced within a study of T cells in Graves' hyperthyroidism and ophthalmopathy. Overall study findings and caveats: Separating ophthalmopathy from stable hyperthyroidism was achieved by a 13 V-J model. Expanded thyroid clonotypes (above 0.001) were mostly also found in blood.

The germline V gene encodes CDR1 SNHLY and CDR2 FYNNEI. Trimming removed 1 base from V and 8 bases from J, with 11 bases in between. The length of the CDR3 is 14 residues. To note about this clonotype: What it binds is not known.

The source material, RNA transcripts, was used to amplify TCR beta CDR3 regions. When the TCR CDR3 underwent first-round RT-PCR, the HTBI primer set was used. TCRdb analysed the multiplex PCR reads with MiXCR anew, one entry per CDR3 protein. The sample yields hundreds of thousands of distinct CDR3 sequences, over 35% seen once. Stable Graves' hyperthyroidism denoted no ophthalmopathy progression over 18 months. In making diagnoses, clinical symptoms, serum thyroxine and TRAb, thyroid ultrasound and orbital computed tomography were all used. The source of this sequence is a woman aged 40 to 50 with Graves' hyperthyroidism. Input material: blood. V usage is TRBV2 and J usage is TRBJ1-4, with a possible D match to TRBD1 (5 bases). The CDR3 coding sequence is TGTGCCAGCAGTGAAGGGGGCTGGTGGGAAAAACTGTTTTTT. Translated, it gives CASSEGGWWEKLFF. The complete variable domain, with remaining parts taken from reference TRBV2 and TRBJ1-4, reads EPEVTQTPSHQVTQMGQEVILRCVPISNHLYFYWYRQILGQKVEFLVSFYNNEISEKSEIFDDQFSVERPDGSNFTLKIRSTKLEDSAMYFCASSEGGWWEKLFFGSGTQLSVL.